This record looks at one T cell receptor (beta chain) sequence and its context. Its antigen remains unidentified. The sample originates from a study of PD-1 blockade in classical Hodgkin lymphoma. Study findings and constraints: Nothing has yet pinned down what causes the repertoire differences, possibly disease activity or prior therapy.

The repertoire was sequenced with immunoSEQ multiplex PCR; TCRdb's copy has only in-frame clones and lacks some. Among 75,000 to 100,000 clones listed, more than 85% were seen once. Germline V lookup: CDR1 MNHEY, CDR2 SVGAGI. The CDR3 length is 15 residues. Trimming stripped 3 bases from V and 3 bases from J, with 12 bases between. Specified time point: cycle 4 day 1 (C4D1), after more than 5 weeks of nivolumab. Brentuximab vedotin exposure varied, and every patient relapsed after autologous stem cell transplantation. This specimen consisted of peripheral blood mononuclear cells (PBMCs), obtained before the fourth cycle of nivolumab. The receptor comes from a human donor with classical Hodgkin lymphoma. The chain carries TRBV6-5 and TRBJ1-3, with D uncertain. The CDR3 nucleotides read TGTGCCAGCAGTTATTCTAAGGGCGGTGGAAACACCATATATTTT. Translation gives CASSYSKGGGNTIYF.